These 7 T cell receptor beta chains share one sample of origin, sequenced in a study of memory CD4+ T cells and cytomegalovirus serostatus. Single viable CD3+CD4+CD8-CD45RO+ cells were sorted as the memory CD4+ T cells. Profiling relied on immunoSEQ multiplex PCR, and the TCRdb table lists in-frame clones only, not all of them. The sample includes over 50,000 clones, 75% to 85% of them seen just once. The specimen was memory CD4+ T cells from blood. The receptor set was obtained from an adult in good health and CMV-seronegative.

CDR3 amino acids: CASSLLPNEKLFF. The DNA for the CDR3 is TGTGCCAGCAGCTTACTGCCTAATGAAAAACTGTTTTTT. The chain couples TRBV7-3 to TRBJ1-4; D not certain. Trimming stripped 2 bases from V and 3 bases from J, with 4 bases between. Germline values: CDR1 SGHTA, CDR2 FQGTGA. There are 13 residues in the CDR3.

The CDR3 DNA reads as TGTGCCAGCAGTTTATCGCGGGGACAGCTATACAATGAGCAGTTCTTC. It codes for CASSLSRGQLYNEQFF. The rearrangement links TRBV27 to TRBJ2-1; D possibly corresponds to TRBD1 (7 bases). The germline V gene encodes CDR1 MNHEY and CDR2 SMNVEV (reference sequence). The germline V and J ends were trimmed by 0 bases and 4 bases, with 13 bases remaining between them. The CDR3 consists of 16 residues.

In this sample, this clone turned up a few times. The chain carries TRBV5-1 and TRBJ2-1; D is possibly TRBD1 or TRBD2 (5 bases each). The CDR3 totals 16 residues. The germline CDR1 and CDR2 sequences are SGHRS and YFSETQ. Trimming left V 4 bases short and J 6 bases short, with 20 bases between. CDR3 nucleotide sequence: TGCGCCAGCAGCACGGACCCCGGGACCCCCCTCAATGAGCAGTTCTTC. This gives the protein CASSTDPGTPLNEQFF.

This chain uses TRBV7-3 with TRBJ2-7, with 13 bases lining up with TRBD2. The CDR3 loop spans 15 amino acids. With V trimmed by 5 bases and J by 3 bases, 4 bases remained unmatched. Germline values: CDR1 SGHTA, CDR2 FQGTGA. The CDR3 nucleotides read TGTGCCAGCAGCCCGGGACTAGCGGGACTCTACGAGCAGTACTTC. As protein: CASSPGLAGLYEQYF.

The chain uses TRBV6-1 and TRBJ2-1; D gene unclear. CDR1 and CDR2 from the germline V gene are MNHNS and SASEGT. CDR3 length: 14 amino acids. V was pared by 1 base and J by 7 bases, with 11 bases between. CDR3 nucleotide sequence: TGTGCCAGCAGTGAAGATTTGGACCTTAATGAGCAGTTCTTC. Encoded protein: CASSEDLDLNEQFF.

The rearrangement links TRBV7-8 to TRBJ2-4; 9 bases are shared with TRBD1. The germline V gene has CDR1 SGHVS and CDR2 FQNEAQ. CDR3 length: 17 residues. Losses at the gene ends were 5 bases for V and 0 bases for J; bases not matched to a gene: 8. This CDR3 is CASSQPQGALAKNIQYF. In DNA form, the CDR3 reads TGTGCCAGCAGCCAACCACAGGGGGCACTAGCCAAAAACATTCAGTACTTC.

The V call is TRBV4-1, the J call TRBJ1-2; perhaps TRBD1 as D (5 bases). The CDR3 runs to 15 residues. Germline-derived CDR1 and CDR2 are MGHRA and YSYEKL. V was shortened by 4 bases and J by 4 bases, with 16 bases between the two germline ends. For the CDR3, the DNA is TGCGCCAGCAGCCCGCGACAGTCCTCCGGCTATGGCTACACCTTC. This translates into CASSPRQSSGYGYTF.